These 19 T cell receptor beta chains were all obtained from the same sample, sequenced in a study of shared clonotypes between healthy human individuals. Produced via immunoSEQ multiplex PCR; TCRdb's table is partial and in-frame only. The sample lists 2 million to 2.5 million clones; around 92% were seen once. Sequencing was carried out using naive CD4+ T cells from PBMCs. Indicated subset: CD45RA+ positively selected. These receptors were obtained from a man between 18 and 29 years old in good health. Some clones in this sample may be carry-over from other donors' samples.

The rearrangement uses TRBV5-1 and TRBJ1-2; D perhaps matches TRBD1 (6 bases). In germline, CDR1 is SGHRS, CDR2 YFSETQ. CDR3 length: 14 amino acids. Trimming shortened V by 5 bases and J by 3 bases, and 14 bases separated the two germline ends. The CDR3 sequence is CASRRTVPDYGYTF. CDR3 DNA: TGCGCCAGCAGAAGGACAGTACCTGACTATGGCTACACCTTC.

V usage is TRBV4-1 and J usage is TRBJ1-5; D remains unclear. The CDR3 length is 16 residues. Per the germline V gene, CDR1 is MGHRA and CDR2 is YSYEKL. V shed 4 bases and J shed 5 bases, with 18 bases lying between them. CDR3 nucleotides: TGCGCCAGCAGCCTAACGGGGAGTCTGATGGATCAGCCCCAGCATTTT. Amino acids: CASSLTGSLMDQPQHF.

The J gene is TRBJ1-2, the V gene TRBV9; 11 bases line up with TRBD1. Germline V gene lookup returns CDR1 SGDLS and CDR2 YYNGEE. This CDR3 has 19 residues. J was trimmed by 7 bases and V by 4 bases; bases with no gene match: 21. The DNA of the CDR3 is TGTGCCAGCAGCCCCTCACCCGTATTCTGGGACAGGGGGTCTTTTGGCTACACCTTC. It translates to CASSPSPVFWDRGSFGYTF.

The V gene is TRBV6-1, the J gene TRBJ1-5; 10 bases line up with TRBD1. From germline, CDR1 is MNHNS and CDR2 SASEGT. CDR3 length equals 15 residues. With 5 bases clipped from V and 4 bases from J, the junction kept 5 bases outside the gene matches. CDR3 nucleotides: TGTGCCAGCAGTCCCGCGGGACAGGGGAATCAGCCCCAGCATTTT. It translates to CASSPAGQGNQPQHF.

The rearrangement links TRBV7-2 to TRBJ1-2, with D possibly matching TRBD1 (6 bases). The CDR3 extends over 15 amino acids. Trimming removed 1 base at V and 1 base at J, with 10 bases between. Germline V gene sequence: CDR1 SGHTA, CDR2 FQGNSA. CDR3 loop: CASSLVAGVNYGYTF. The DNA of the CDR3 is TGTGCCAGCAGCTTAGTGGCAGGGGTTAACTATGGCTACACCTTC. The full variable domain, rest sourced from reference TRBV7-2 and TRBJ1-2, is GAGVSQSPSNKVTEKGKDVELRCDPISGHTALYWYRQSLGQGLEFLIYFQGNSAPDKSGLPSDRFSAERTGGSVSTLTIQRTQQEDSAVYLCASSLVAGVNYGYTFGSGTRLTVV.

DNA for the CDR3: TGTGCCAGCAGCTTGGGGACAGGGTACCAAGAGACCCAGTACTTC. This gives the protein CASSLGTGYQETQYF. The rearrangement uses TRBV5-4 and TRBJ2-5; 8 bases agree with TRBD1. Germline CDR1 reads SGHNT; CDR2 reads YYREEE (reference sequence). V lost 0 bases, J lost 0 bases, and 1 base stayed unmatched. This CDR3 has 15 amino acids. The variable domain in full, with the rest retrieved from reference TRBV5-4 and TRBJ2-5, is ETGVTQSPTHLIKTRGQQVTLRCSSQSGHNTVSWYQQALGQGPQFIFQYYREEENGRGNFPPRFSGLQFPNYSSELNVNALELDDSALYLCASSLGTGYQETQYFGPGTRLLVL.

A single count supports this clone. Other DNA sequences in this sample translate to the same CDR3. V gene TRBV19 combines with J gene TRBJ2-6; TRBD2 is a possible D gene (5 bases). The CDR3 spans 15 residues. Trimming left V 3 bases short and J 0 bases short, with 6 bases between. Germline lookup yields CDR1 LNHDA and CDR2 SQIVND (reference sequence). DNA for the CDR3: TGTGCCAGTAGTATGGGGAGCTCTGGGGCCAACGTCCTGACTTTC. Its translation is CASSMGSSGANVLTF.

This clone appeared once. The rearrangement uses TRBV7-9 and TRBJ1-2; no clear D gene. V lost 6 bases, J lost 4 bases, and 18 bases lay in between. The length of the CDR3 is 15 residues. Germline CDR1 and CDR2: SEHNR and FQNEAQ (reference sequence). The CDR3 nucleotides are TGTGCCAGCAGTCAAATCCAAACAGCTAGCTATGGCTACACCTTC. It translates to CASSQIQTASYGYTF.

V and J are TRBV29-1 and TRBJ1-3; D is perhaps TRBD1 (6 bases). CDR1 and CDR2 from the germline V gene are SQVTM and ANQGSEA. V dropped 6 bases and J dropped 0 bases, with 15 bases sitting between them. The CDR3 is 15 amino acids. CDR3 coding DNA: TGCAGCGTGGTCCGGGGGGGCGACTCTGGAAACACCATATATTTT. Amino acid sequence: CSVVRGGDSGNTIYF.

The chain joins TRBV30 to TRBJ1-1, with unresolved D. V lost 4 bases to trimming and J lost 8 bases, with 26 bases between them. Germline lookup yields CDR1 GTSNPN and CDR2 SVGIG (reference sequence). This CDR3 spans 16 amino acids. The CDR3 DNA reads TGTGCCTGGATCAAAATCTATGGACGCCCAACGGGAGAAGCTTTCTTT. Its translation: CAWIKIYGRPTGEAFF.

The V and J genes are TRBV6-5 and TRBJ2-7; D is undetermined. The length of the CDR3 is 13 residues. Germline CDR1 and CDR2: MNHEY and SVGAGI. Trimming took 6 bases from V and 2 from J, leaving 11 bases between them. CDR3 bases: TGTGCCAGCAGCCTTCTCCCAACCTACGAGCAGTACTTC. Translated: CASSLLPTYEQYF.

A single count supports this clone. The V gene is TRBV7-8, the J gene TRBJ1-1; D gene unclear. CDR3 length: 12 residues. Germline lookup yields CDR1 SGHVS and CDR2 FQNEAQ. V was clipped by 2 bases and J by 7 bases, with 8 bases between them. CDR3 residues: CASSLWSDEAFF. The CDR3 DNA follows: TGTGCCAGCAGCTTATGGTCAGATGAAGCTTTCTTT.

The chain has TRBV9 and TRBJ2-1, with 8 bases aligning to TRBD2. Trimming took 2 bases from V and 3 from J; bases not matched to a gene: 13. This CDR3 is built from 18 residues. Per the germline V gene, CDR1 is SGDLS and CDR2 is YYNGEE. CDR3 protein: CASSVNPAGSGSYNEQFF. CDR3 nucleotide sequence: TGTGCCAGCAGCGTTAACCCGGCGGGGAGCGGGAGCTACAATGAGCAGTTCTTC.

The J gene is TRBJ2-3, the V gene TRBV27; no reliable D call. Germline V gene sequence: CDR1 MNHEY, CDR2 SMNVEV (reference sequence). V lost 6 bases to trimming and J lost 2 bases, with 9 bases between them. The CDR3 is 13 residues long. CDR3 coding DNA: TGTGCCAGCAGCAATAAGGCCACAGATACGCAGTATTTT. Amino acids: CASSNKATDTQYF.

This clone was recorded once. The chain is built from TRBV7-9 and TRBJ2-1; 11 bases align to TRBD2. Germline loops: CDR1 SEHNR, CDR2 FQNEAQ (reference sequence). The CDR3 length is 16 residues. J gave up 6 bases and V 4 bases, and 8 bases lay outside the gene matches. The CDR3 nucleotides read TGTGCCAGCAGCTCCCTGACTAGCGGGAAAGGCAATGAGCAGTTCTTC. It is translated as CASSSLTSGKGNEQFF.

The V call is TRBV5-6, the J call TRBJ2-1; 9 positions match TRBD2. The trim removed 0 bases at V and 7 bases at J, leaving 5 bases unmatched. CDR1 SGHDT and CDR2 YYEEEE come from the germline V gene. This CDR3 contains 15 residues. As DNA, the CDR3 is TGTGCCAGCAGCTTGGCCGGGCTAGCGGGAAATGAGCAGTTCTTC. This codes for CASSLAGLAGNEQFF.

In this sample, this clone turned up once. The same CDR3 arises from other DNA sequences in this sample as well. The chain has TRBV5-1 and TRBJ2-3; 7 positions agree with TRBD1. The CDR3 has 15 amino acids. The germline V gene encodes CDR1 SGHRS and CDR2 YFSETQ. Unmatched junction bases numbered 4, after V lost 3 bases and J lost 0 bases. In DNA form, the CDR3 reads TGCGCCAGCAGCTCCGGGACAGCCAGCACAGATACGCAGTATTTT. Protein sequence: CASSSGTASTDTQYF.

The chain recombines TRBV30 with TRBJ2-1; TRBD2 matches at 9 bases. Per the germline V gene, CDR1 is GTSNPN and CDR2 is SVGIG (reference sequence). There are 13 residues in the CDR3. The ends lost 4 bases at V and 8 bases at J; junction bases unmatched: 6. CDR3 sequence: CAWIRGRGDEQFF. The CDR3 nucleotides are TGTGCCTGGATTCGCGGGAGGGGGGATGAGCAGTTCTTC. Combining the CDR3 with reference TRBV30 and TRBJ2-1 gives the whole variable domain SQTIHQWPATLVQPVGSPLSLECTVEGTSNPNLYWYRQAAGRGLQLLFYSVGIGQISSEVPQNLSASRPQDRQFILSSKKLLLSDSGFYLCAWIRGRGDEQFFGPGTRLTVL.

This clone was counted a single time. J is TRBJ1-1 and V is TRBV2; D might be TRBD1 (6 bases). Per the germline V gene, CDR1 is SNHLY and CDR2 is FYNNEI. The ends were cut back, 5 bases at V and 10 bases at J, with 20 bases in the middle. CDR3 size: 14 residues. The CDR3 DNA reads TGTGCCAGCAGTTTAGGGGGGGCCCTTCGTGGAGCTTTCTTT. This codes for CASSLGGALRGAFF.